Listed below are T cell receptor beta chains from one sample, sequenced in a study of technical replicates of blood from several donors. Sequencing was performed with immunoSEQ multiplex PCR; in TCRdb, only in-frame clones are kept and a portion is missing. This table has 75,000 or so clones, 93% appearing once. Material: T cells isolated from PBMCs. Receptor source: a human donor in good health. Both conserved end residues are part of each CDR3. The order of the fields is J gene, V gene, CDR3 protein.

J: TRBJ2-4
V: TRBV28
CDR3: CASSLPGIAKNIQYF

J: TRBJ2-5
V: TRBV6-1
CDR3: CASSTKQGRETQYF

J: TRBJ1-1
V: TRBV4-3
CDR3: CASSQGGGQGTEAFF

J: TRBJ1-1
V: TRBV7-3
CDR3: CASSLGGYVMNTEAFF

J: TRBJ2-7
V: TRBV30
CDR3: CAWSRGHLVYEQYF

J: TRBJ1-5
V: TRBV9
CDR3: CASSGGVYSNQPQHF

J: TRBJ1-4
V: TRBV5-1
CDR3: CASKTGTVLSTNEKLFF

J: TRBJ2-7
V: TRBV19
CDR3: CASSIKTGYEQYF

J: TRBJ2-2
V: TRBV20-1
CDR3: CSATNTGELFF

J: TRBJ2-1
V: TRBV7-3
CDR3: CASMTSGRLNEQFF

J: TRBJ1-3
V: TRBV30
CDR3: CAWDPGHSGNTIYF

J: TRBJ1-4
V: TRBV28
CDR3: CASFDGATNEKLFF

J: TRBJ2-5
V: TRBV7-2
CDR3: CASSLGRGETQYF

J: TRBJ2-7
V: TRBV28
CDR3: CASSYSGNTYEQYF

J: TRBJ1-4
V: TRBV6-5
CDR3: CASREGQGAEKLFF

J: TRBJ2-7
V: TRBV11-2
CDR3: CASSSGTSGSYEQYF

J: TRBJ1-1
V: TRBV6-6
CDR3: CASSYLDTAEAFF

J: TRBJ2-1
V: TRBV10-3
CDR3: CAISESKGDNEQFF

J: TRBJ2-3
V: TRBV4-3
CDR3: CASSFRLALNTQYF

J: TRBJ2-2
V: TRBV5-1
CDR3: CASSFYGTGGTGELFF

J: TRBJ2-7
V: TRBV13
CDR3: CASTPIRGFYEQYF

J: TRBJ2-2
V: TRBV7-3
CDR3: CASSWNPGQGAPANTGELFF

J: TRBJ2-2
V: TRBV10-3
CDR3: CAITSVTGELFF

J: TRBJ2-3
V: TRBV5-1
CDR3: CASSRARTDTQYF

J: TRBJ1-2
V: TRBV18
CDR3: CASSPTTGTSYGYTF

J: TRBJ1-1
V: TRBV18
CDR3: CASSLTNRGTEAFF

J: TRBJ2-5
V: TRBV28
CDR3: CASSLPGRLGETQYF

J: TRBJ1-1
V: TRBV15
CDR3: CATSRGTGSTEAFF

J: TRBJ1-1
V: TRBV10-3
CDR3: CAISLQGQVNTEAFF

J: TRBJ2-2
V: TRBV2
CDR3: CAGGTGVVANTGELFF

J: TRBJ2-1
V: TRBV2
CDR3: CASSEGRLNNEQFF